This T cell receptor (beta chain) was recorded in a study of T cells in localized non-small cell lung cancer. Concerning this clone itself: Its antigen is as yet unknown.

Findings and limits, study-wide: A single tumor region was sequenced, leaving heterogeneity possible. Elevated circulating T cell density in blood was associated with longer overall survival.

Sequenced by immunoSEQ multiplex PCR; TCRdb stores in-frame clones only, minus some. In the table there are about 12,000 clones, around 84% of which are singletons. Germline V lookup: CDR1 SGHAT, CDR2 FQDESV (reference sequence). CDR3 length: 14 residues. With 1 base removed from V and 0 bases from J, the gap between germline ends came to 5 bases. The chain recombines TRBV11-1 with TRBJ2-3; D is ambiguous. The clonotype was recovered from a male donor at least 60 years old with stage I squamous cell lung carcinoma. The specimen comprised peripheral blood, sampled before any cancer treatment. The CDR3 loop reads CASSLEGSTDTQYF. The CDR3 region has the DNA TGTGCCAGCAGCTTAGAGGGAAGCACAGATACGCAGTATTTT.